This TCR beta chain derives from a study of graft-versus-host responses after intestinal transplantation (dated by TCRdb to the early 2020s). About the investigation overall: The transplants that recipients got were multivisceral, liver-intestinal, or isolated intestinal. Rather than going through the commercial service, samples from a few later patients were sequenced in-house on an Illumina MiSeq and processed with MiXCR. To identify alloreactive clones, pre-transplant mixed lymphocyte reaction products were sequenced and then compared with unstimulated pre-transplant donor and recipient T cells. A peak of at least 4% donor T cells among recipient peripheral blood mononuclear cells was the definition used for donor T cell macrochimerism. Every recipient was given anti-thymocyte globulin induction, followed by about 3 years of maintenance tacrolimus and steroids. After intestinal transplantation, graft-versus-host and host-versus-graft alloreactive T cell clones in the graft, circulation and bone marrow were tracked using bulk TCR-beta CDR3 sequencing. The cohort enrolled around 23 intestinal transplant recipients including one retransplant, and a few patients lacking pretransplant specimens were excluded.

For this clone: This receptor's antigen is unknown. There are no base qualities to consult, and no much larger clone falls within one base.

Study-wide findings and limitations: The conclusions were limited by the relatively low number and heterogeneity of the intestinal transplant patients. In patients with donor T cell macrochimerism, the allografts had high GvH to HvG T cell clonal ratios. Early after transplant, peak levels of circulating GvH clones were associated with declines in HvG clones. GvH clones were detected in recipient bone marrow, and some appeared earlier in ileal mucosa or blood, consistent with an intestinal mucosal origin.

The germline V gene (reference sequence) provides CDR1 LNHNV and CDR2 YYDKDF. The germline ends are 16 bases apart after V is trimmed by 1 base and J by 4 bases. Reading from cysteine to phenylalanine, the CDR3 counts 16 amino acids. The read is trimmed to its CDR3 DNA, 48 bases read in frame from base 1. To prepare the library, the immunoSEQ multiplex PCR assay was applied. For most patients, genomic DNA was isolated using the Qiagen DNeasy Blood and Tissue Kit and was shipped frozen to Adaptive Biotechnologies for TCR sequencing. For most patients, high-throughput TCR-beta CDR3 sequencing of genomic DNA was performed by Adaptive Biotechnologies. The source study handled its data this way. Adaptive's ImmunoSEQ software supplied the TCR sequencing data for more than 15 patients, while MiXCR and VDJtools were used to process a few other patients. To correct CD4 versus CD8 sorting errors, sequences present in both subsets at a frequency ratio below 5:1 were removed. CDR3 nucleotide sequences shared between donor and recipient were removed because the origin of such sequences could not be assigned. To count as alloreactive, a clone needed at least 2-fold expansion over unstimulated cells and a minimum CFSE-low frequency of 0.002% (template counts) or 0.001% (read counts). Clones were considered mappable if detected in sequenced pre-transplant spleen, lymph node, or MLR CFSE-low populations of the donor or recipient. Cumulative frequency of alloreactive clones was calculated as a percentage of all sequences weighted by copy number. The table was pulled from immuneACCESS by TCRdb, which kept in-frame rearrangements only. Such tables lose some clones; where checked, under half of the loss comes from unresolved V genes, and the rest has no known cause. D and trimming were read from the DNA, whereas the V and J calls and clone size are those reported in that table. The sample table shows some 85,000 clones, and over 75% are seen once. The top ten clones comprise around 8% of the sample.

The time point label on this specimen signifies: cells obtained before transplantation from donor or recipient. CD3+CD4+ and CD3+CD8+ populations were FACS-sorted from unstimulated pre-transplant donor and recipient cells taken from spleen or lymph nodes. The clonotype originates from a human donor who was the organ donor for an intestinal transplant. The sequencing here drew on unstimulated CD8+ T cells sorted from spleen or lymph node cells, taken before transplant. This chain joins TRBV15 to TRBJ1-2; 5 matching bases give a weak D call of TRBD1. The nucleotides are TGTGCCACCAGCAGAGTCGGGGCAGATCGTCTCTATGGCTACACCTTC. Translated, it reads CATSRVGADRLYGYTF.